This T cell receptor beta chain was obtained from a study of blood T cell repertoires in COVID-19. Whole-study context: The origin of the acute and convalescent COVID-19 samples was the United States, Italy and Spain. The analysed material was cDNA or gDNA that came from T cells, B-cell-depleted T cells, or PBMCs.

CDR1 SGHKS and CDR2 YYEKEE come from the germline V gene (reference sequence). Trimming at V came to 3 bases and at J to 0 bases, leaving 8 bases not matched to a gene. The CDR3 sequence is 16 residues long. Per the study methods: Amplification of reference gene primers was used by the study to estimate nucleated cell counts. Data came from immunoSEQ multiplex PCR; TCRdb stores just in-frame clones and leaves some out. V and J calls and clone size are given by that table; D and trimming were obtained from the DNA. The profile shows roughly 100,000 clones, approximately 89% of them singletons. This sequence joins TRBV5-5 and TRBJ2-7; 8 nucleotides align to TRBD2. The origin of this receptor is a woman of 80 years or more in a cohort sampled during active COVID-19. The material sequenced was peripheral blood. CDR3 sequence: CASSSGGASASYEQYF. The CDR3 nucleotides are TGTGCCAGCAGCTCGGGGGGGGCTAGCGCCTCCTACGAGCAGTACTTC.